Included here is one T cell receptor (beta chain) sequence, with context. Its target is not known. This CDR3 has 16 residues. V was pared by 6 bases and J by 4 bases, with 7 bases of the junction left unmatched. Per the germline V gene, CDR1 is MNHEY and CDR2 is SMNVEV (reference sequence). The sample originates from a study of radiation and T cells in renal cell carcinoma. Study-level background: Nephrectomy followed 15 Gy stereotactic body radiation by 4 weeks.

Using immunoSEQ multiplex PCR, the repertoire was profiled, and TCRdb retains in-frame clones only, with some absent. The repertoire holds more than 95,000 clones, roughly 85% seen once, with 3% in the top ten. Regarding the study as a whole: In blood, top tumor clones expanded by 2 weeks, shrinking by 4.

The time point was: baseline pretreatment blood. Specified treatment: 15 Gy SBRT to primary tumor, nephrectomy 4 weeks later. This renal cell carcinoma was of the clear cell type. The receptor was isolated from a woman aged 55-70 years with renal cell carcinoma. The sequenced sample was blood, obtained from a patient whose treatment included radiotherapy and nephrectomy. V gene TRBV27 combines with J gene TRBJ2-1; 12 bases line up with TRBD2. The CDR3 DNA reads TGTGCCAGCAGGGCGCTAGCGGGAGGGTTTTACAATGAGCAGTTCTTC. It encodes CASRALAGGFYNEQFF.